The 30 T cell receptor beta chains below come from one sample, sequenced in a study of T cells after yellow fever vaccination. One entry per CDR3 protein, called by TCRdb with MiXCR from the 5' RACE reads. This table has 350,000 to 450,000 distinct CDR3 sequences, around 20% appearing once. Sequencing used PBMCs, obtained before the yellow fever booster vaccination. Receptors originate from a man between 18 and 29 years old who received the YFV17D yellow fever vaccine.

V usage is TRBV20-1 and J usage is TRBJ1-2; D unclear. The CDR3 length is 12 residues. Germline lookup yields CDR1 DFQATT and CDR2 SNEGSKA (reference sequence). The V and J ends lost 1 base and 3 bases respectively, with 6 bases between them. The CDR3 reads CSARGGDYGYTF. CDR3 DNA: TGCAGTGCTAGAGGGGGTGACTATGGCTACACCTTC.

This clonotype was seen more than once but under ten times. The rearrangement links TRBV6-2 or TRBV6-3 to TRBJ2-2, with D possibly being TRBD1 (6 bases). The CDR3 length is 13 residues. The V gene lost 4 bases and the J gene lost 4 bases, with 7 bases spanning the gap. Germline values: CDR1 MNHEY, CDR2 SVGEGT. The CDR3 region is CASSWTVTGELFF. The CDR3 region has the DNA TGTGCCAGCAGTTGGACAGTCACCGGGGAGCTGTTTTTT.

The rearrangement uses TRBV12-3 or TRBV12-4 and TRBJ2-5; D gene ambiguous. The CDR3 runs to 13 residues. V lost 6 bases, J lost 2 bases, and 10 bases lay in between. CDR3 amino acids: CASSLQMQETQYF. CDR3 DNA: TGTGCCAGCAGCTTACAGATGCAAGAGACCCAGTACTTC.

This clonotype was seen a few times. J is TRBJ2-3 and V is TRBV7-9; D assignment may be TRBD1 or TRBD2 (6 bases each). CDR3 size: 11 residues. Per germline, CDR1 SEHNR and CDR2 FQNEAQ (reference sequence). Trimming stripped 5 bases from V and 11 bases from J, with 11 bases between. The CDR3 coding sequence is TGTGCCAGCAGCGAGGGGGAGGTGCAGTATTTT. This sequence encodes CASSEGEVQYF.

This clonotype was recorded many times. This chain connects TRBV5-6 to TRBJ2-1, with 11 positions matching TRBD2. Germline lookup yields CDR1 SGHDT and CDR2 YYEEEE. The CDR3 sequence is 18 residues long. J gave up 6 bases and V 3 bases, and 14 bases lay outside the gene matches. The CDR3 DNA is TGTGCCAGCAGCTCCCAACTAGCGGGGGCGCTACGGGTCAATGAGCAGTTCTTC. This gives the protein CASSSQLAGALRVNEQFF. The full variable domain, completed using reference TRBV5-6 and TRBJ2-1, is DAGVTQSPTHLIKTRGQQVTLRCSPKSGHDTVSWYQQALGQGPQFIFQYYEEEERQRGNFPDRFSGHQFPNYSSELNVNALLLGDSALYLCASSSQLAGALRVNEQFFGPGTRLTVL.

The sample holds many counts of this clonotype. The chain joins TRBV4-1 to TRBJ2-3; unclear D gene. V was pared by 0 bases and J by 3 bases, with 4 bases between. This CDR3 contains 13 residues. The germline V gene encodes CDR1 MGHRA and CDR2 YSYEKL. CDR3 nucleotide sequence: TGCGCCAGCAGCCAAGAATGGACAGATACGCAGTATTTT. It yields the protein CASSQEWTDTQYF.

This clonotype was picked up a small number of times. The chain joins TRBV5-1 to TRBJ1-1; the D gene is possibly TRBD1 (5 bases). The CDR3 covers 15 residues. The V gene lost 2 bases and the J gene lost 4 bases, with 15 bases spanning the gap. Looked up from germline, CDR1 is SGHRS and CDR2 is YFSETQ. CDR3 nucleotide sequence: TGCGCCAGCAGCTTCTCCCTAGGGGAGCGCACTGAAGCTTTCTTT. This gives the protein CASSFSLGERTEAFF.

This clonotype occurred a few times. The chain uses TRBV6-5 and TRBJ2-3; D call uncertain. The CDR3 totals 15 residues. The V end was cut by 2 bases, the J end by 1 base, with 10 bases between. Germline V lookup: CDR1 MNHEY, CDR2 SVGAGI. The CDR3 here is CASSYVGIGTDTQYF. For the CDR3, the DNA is TGTGCCAGCAGTTACGTGGGAATTGGCACAGATACGCAGTATTTT.

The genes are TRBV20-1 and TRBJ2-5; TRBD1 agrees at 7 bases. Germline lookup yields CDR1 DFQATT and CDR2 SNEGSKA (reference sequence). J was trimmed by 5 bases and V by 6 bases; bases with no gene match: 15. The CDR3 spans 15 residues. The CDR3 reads CSAPDRATGKETQYF. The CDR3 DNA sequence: TGCAGTGCCCCTGACAGGGCGACGGGGAAGGAGACCCAGTACTTC.

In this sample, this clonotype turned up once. CDR3 loop: CASSLVGAPNTGELFF. In DNA form, the CDR3 reads TGTGCCAGCAGCTTGGTCGGGGCCCCGAACACCGGGGAGCTGTTTTTT. The rearrangement links TRBV5-6 to TRBJ2-2; D is perhaps TRBD1 or TRBD2 (5 bases each). V was trimmed by 0 bases and J by 0 bases, leaving 9 bases between them. Germline assignment: CDR1 SGHDT and CDR2 YYEEEE. The CDR3 length is 16 residues. Complete variable domain (other parts from reference TRBV5-6 and TRBJ2-2): DAGVTQSPTHLIKTRGQQVTLRCSPKSGHDTVSWYQQALGQGPQFIFQYYEEEERQRGNFPDRFSGHQFPNYSSELNVNALLLGDSALYLCASSLVGAPNTGELFFGEGSRLTVL.

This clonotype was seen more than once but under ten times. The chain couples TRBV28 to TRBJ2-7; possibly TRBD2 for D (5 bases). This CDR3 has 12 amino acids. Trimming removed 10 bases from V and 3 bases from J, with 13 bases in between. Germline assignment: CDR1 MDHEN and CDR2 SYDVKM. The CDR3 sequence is CATTSRGYEQYV. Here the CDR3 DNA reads TGTGCCACCACCAGCCGGGGCTACGAGCAGTACGTC.

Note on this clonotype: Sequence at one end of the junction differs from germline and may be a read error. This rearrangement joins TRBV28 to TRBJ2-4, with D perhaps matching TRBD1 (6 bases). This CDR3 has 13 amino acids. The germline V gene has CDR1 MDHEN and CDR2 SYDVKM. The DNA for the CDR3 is TGTGCCAGCCGTTTACGACAGGCGGTCGGTCAGTACTTC. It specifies CASRLRQAVGQYF. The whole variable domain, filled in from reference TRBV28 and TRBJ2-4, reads DVKVTQSSRYLVKRTGEKVFLECVQDMDHENMFWYRQDPGLGLRLIYFSYDVKMKEKGDIPEGYSVSREKKERFSLILESASTNQTSMYLCASRLRQAVGQYFGAGTRLSVL.

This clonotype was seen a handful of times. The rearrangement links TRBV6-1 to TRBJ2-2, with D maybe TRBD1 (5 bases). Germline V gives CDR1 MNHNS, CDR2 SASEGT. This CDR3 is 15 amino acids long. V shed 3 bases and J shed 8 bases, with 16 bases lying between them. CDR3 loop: CASSDQGRVAGELFF. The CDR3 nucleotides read TGTGCCAGCAGTGACCAGGGTCGTGTGGCTGGGGAGCTGTTTTTT.

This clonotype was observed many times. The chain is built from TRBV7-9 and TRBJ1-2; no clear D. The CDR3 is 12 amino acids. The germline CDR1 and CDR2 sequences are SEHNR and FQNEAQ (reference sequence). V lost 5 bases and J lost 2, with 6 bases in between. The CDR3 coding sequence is TGTGCCAGCAGCCCGGAGAACTATGGCTACACCTTC. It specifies CASSPENYGYTF.

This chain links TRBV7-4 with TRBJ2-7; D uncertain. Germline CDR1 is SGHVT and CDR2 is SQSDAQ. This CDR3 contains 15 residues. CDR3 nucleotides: TGTGCCAGCAGCTCCGCCTGGGCCTCTCTCTACGTGCAGTACGTC. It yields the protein CASSSAWASLYVQYV.

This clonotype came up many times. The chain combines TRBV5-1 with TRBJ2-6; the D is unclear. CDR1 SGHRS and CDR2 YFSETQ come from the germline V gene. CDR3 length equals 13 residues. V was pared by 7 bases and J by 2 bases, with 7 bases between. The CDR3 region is CASQRTGANVLTF. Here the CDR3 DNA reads TGCGCCAGCCAACGGACTGGGGCCAACGTCCTGACTTTC.

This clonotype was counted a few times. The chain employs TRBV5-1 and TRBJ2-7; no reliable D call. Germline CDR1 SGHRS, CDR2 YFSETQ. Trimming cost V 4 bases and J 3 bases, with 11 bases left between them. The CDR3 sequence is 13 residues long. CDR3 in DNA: TGCGCCAGCAGCCAAAGGCCGGGCTACGAGCAGTACGTC. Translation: CASSQRPGYEQYV.

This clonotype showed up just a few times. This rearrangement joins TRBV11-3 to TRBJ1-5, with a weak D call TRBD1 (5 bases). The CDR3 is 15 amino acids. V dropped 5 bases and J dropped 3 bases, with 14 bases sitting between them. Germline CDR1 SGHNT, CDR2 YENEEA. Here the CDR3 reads CASSPGPGSNQPQHF. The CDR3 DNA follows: TGTGCCAGCAGCCCGGGGCCGGGCTCCAATCAGCCCCAGCATTTT.

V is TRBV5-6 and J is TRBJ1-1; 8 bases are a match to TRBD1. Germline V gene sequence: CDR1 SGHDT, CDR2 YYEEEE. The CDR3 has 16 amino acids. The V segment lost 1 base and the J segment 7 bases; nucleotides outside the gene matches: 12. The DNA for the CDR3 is TGTGCCAGCAGCTTGTTTCCGGGACAGGTATTTAGTGAAGCTTTCTTT. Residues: CASSLFPGQVFSEAFF.

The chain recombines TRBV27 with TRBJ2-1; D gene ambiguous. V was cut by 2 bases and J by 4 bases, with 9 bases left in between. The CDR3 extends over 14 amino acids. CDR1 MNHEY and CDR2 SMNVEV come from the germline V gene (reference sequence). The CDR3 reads CASSLKGNYNEQFF. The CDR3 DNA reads TGTGCCAGCAGTTTAAAAGGGAATTACAATGAGCAGTTCTTC.

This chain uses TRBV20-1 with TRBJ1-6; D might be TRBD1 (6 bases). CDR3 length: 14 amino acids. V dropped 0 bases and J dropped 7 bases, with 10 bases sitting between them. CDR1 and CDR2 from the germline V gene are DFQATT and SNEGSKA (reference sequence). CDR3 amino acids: CSAREWQGNSPLHF. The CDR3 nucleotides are TGCAGTGCTAGAGAGTGGCAGGGGAATTCACCCCTCCACTTT.

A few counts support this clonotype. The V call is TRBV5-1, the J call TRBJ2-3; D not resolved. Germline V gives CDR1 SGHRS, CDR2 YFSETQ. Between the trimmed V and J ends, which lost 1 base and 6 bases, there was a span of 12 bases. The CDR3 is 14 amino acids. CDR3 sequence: CASSLFAERDTQYF. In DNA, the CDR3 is TGCGCCAGCAGCTTGTTCGCCGAGCGCGATACGCAGTATTTT.

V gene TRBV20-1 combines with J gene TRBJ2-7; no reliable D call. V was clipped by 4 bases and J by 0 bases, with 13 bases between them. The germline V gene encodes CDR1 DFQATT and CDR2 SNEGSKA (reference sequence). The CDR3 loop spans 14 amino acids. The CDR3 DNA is TGCAGTGCTAACCCCAGGCGGAGCTCCTACGAGCAGTACTTC. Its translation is CSANPRRSSYEQYF.

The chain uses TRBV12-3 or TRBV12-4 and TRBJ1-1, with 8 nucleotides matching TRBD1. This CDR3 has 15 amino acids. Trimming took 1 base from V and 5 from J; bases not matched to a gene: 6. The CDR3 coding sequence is TGTGCCAGCAGTTTAGGGACAGGGATACTAACTGAAGCTTTCTTT. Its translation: CASSLGTGILTEAFF.

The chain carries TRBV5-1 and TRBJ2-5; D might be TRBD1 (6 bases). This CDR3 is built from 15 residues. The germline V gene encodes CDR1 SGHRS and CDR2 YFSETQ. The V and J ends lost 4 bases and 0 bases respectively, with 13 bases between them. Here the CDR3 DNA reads TGCGCCAGCAGCCGCTGGACAGCGAACCAAGAGACCCAGTACTTC. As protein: CASSRWTANQETQYF.

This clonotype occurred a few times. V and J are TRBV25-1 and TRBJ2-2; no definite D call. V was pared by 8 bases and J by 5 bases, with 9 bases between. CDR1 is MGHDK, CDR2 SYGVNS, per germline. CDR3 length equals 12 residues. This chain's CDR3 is CASGEPTGELFF. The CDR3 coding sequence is TGTGCCAGCGGCGAACCTACCGGGGAGCTGTTTTTT.

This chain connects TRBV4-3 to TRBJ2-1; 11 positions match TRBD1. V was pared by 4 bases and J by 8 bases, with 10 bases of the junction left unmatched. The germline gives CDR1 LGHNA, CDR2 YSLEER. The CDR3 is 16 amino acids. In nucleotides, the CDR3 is TGCGCCAGCAGCCTTGGGACAGGGGGAAGAGGGGATGAGCAGTTCTTC. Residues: CASSLGTGGRGDEQFF.

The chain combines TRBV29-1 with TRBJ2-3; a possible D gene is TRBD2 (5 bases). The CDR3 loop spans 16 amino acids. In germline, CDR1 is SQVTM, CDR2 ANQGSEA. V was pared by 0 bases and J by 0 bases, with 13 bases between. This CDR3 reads CSVEDPLSASTDTQYF. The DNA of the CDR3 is TGCAGCGTTGAAGATCCCCTTAGCGCCAGCACAGATACGCAGTATTTT.

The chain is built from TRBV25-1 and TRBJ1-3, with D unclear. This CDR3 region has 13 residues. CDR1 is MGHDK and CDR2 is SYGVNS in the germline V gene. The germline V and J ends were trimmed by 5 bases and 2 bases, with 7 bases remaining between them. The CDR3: CASSRITGNTIYF. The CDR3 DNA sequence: TGTGCCAGCAGTCGGATTACTGGAAACACCATATATTTT.

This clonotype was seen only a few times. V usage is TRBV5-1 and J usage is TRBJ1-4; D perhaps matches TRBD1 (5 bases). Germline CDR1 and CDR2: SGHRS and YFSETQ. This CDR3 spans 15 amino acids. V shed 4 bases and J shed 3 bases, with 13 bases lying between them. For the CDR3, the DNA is TGCGCCAGCAGCGGGCAGGGCCAGGCTAATGAAAAACTGTTTTTT. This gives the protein CASSGQGQANEKLFF.